The 14 T cell receptor beta chains below all came from one sample that was sequenced in a study of blood T cell repertoires in COVID-19. The assay was immunoSEQ multiplex PCR, and TCRdb's table has in-frame clones only and misses some. The table records over 150,000 clones, approximately 88% of them present only once. The sequenced material came from peripheral blood. These receptors were obtained from a woman aged 40 to 49 with COVID-19, enrolled during active disease.

The CDR3, as DNA: TGTGCCAGCAATAGGGGGGGCAGCTCCTACAATGAGCAGTTCTTC. This sequence encodes CASNRGGSSYNEQFF. The genes are TRBV11-2 and TRBJ2-1; perhaps TRBD2 as D (7 bases). Trimming took 7 bases from V and 0 from J, leaving 13 bases between them. The germline V gene encodes CDR1 SGHAT and CDR2 FQNNGV. CDR3 length: 15 amino acids.

The chain recombines TRBV2 with TRBJ1-2; a weak D match, TRBD1 (6 bases). V lost 6 bases and J lost 3, with 8 bases in between. Germline V gene lookup returns CDR1 SNHLY and CDR2 FYNNEI. The CDR3 length is 12 residues. The CDR3 reads CASRDSYYGYTF. The CDR3 coding sequence is TGTGCCAGCAGGGACAGCTACTATGGCTACACCTTC. Based on the CDR3 plus reference TRBV2 and TRBJ1-2, the full variable domain is EPEVTQTPSHQVTQMGQEVILRCVPISNHLYFYWYRQILGQKVEFLVSFYNNEISEKSEIFDDQFSVERPDGSNFTLKIRSTKLEDSAMYFCASRDSYYGYTFGSGTRLTVV.

The V gene is TRBV5-1, the J gene TRBJ1-2; TRBD1 matches at 7 bases. Germline-derived CDR1 and CDR2 are SGHRS and YFSETQ. The CDR3 totals 17 residues. V lost 4 bases, J lost 4 bases, and 16 bases stayed unmatched. CDR3 DNA sequence: TGCGCCAGCAGCACTCTTGAGAGACAGGGCTTTTTCTATGGCTACACCTTC. The encoded protein is CASSTLERQGFFYGYTF.

This chain links TRBV18 with TRBJ1-5; D is possibly TRBD1 (6 bases). This CDR3 spans 15 amino acids. V dropped 3 bases and J dropped 3 bases, with 12 bases sitting between them. Germline CDR1 KGHSH, CDR2 LQKENI. The CDR3 region is CASSPATGPNQPQHF. In nucleotides, the CDR3 is TGTGCCAGCTCACCCGCCACAGGGCCCAATCAGCCCCAGCATTTT. Combining the CDR3 with reference TRBV18 and TRBJ1-5 gives the whole variable domain NAGVMQNPRHLVRRRGQEARLRCSPMKGHSHVYWYRQLPEEGLKFMVYLQKENIIDESGMPKERFSAEFPKEGPSILRIQQVVRGDSAAYFCASSPATGPNQPQHFGDGTRLSIL.

The chain links TRBV15 to TRBJ1-5; D unclear. Germline V gene sequence: CDR1 LNHNV, CDR2 YYDKDF (reference sequence). The CDR3 loop spans 14 amino acids. V was pared by 4 bases and J by 5 bases, with 12 bases between. This chain's CDR3 is CATSIGLEDQPQHF. CDR3 nucleotides: TGTGCCACCAGCATTGGACTCGAGGATCAGCCCCAGCATTTT.

The chain combines TRBV21-1 with TRBJ2-2; the table's D call TRBD2 went unverified against the DNA. TRBV21-1 is given as a pseudogene. The CDR3 has 17 residues. This CDR3 reads CASTREVASGLPGELFF. Here the CDR3 DNA reads TGTGCCAGCACAAGGGAGGTGGCTAGCGGTTTACCCGGGGAGCTGTTTTTT.

The gene calls are TRBV9 and TRBJ2-3; TRBD2 might be the D (6 bases). V was pared by 0 bases and J by 4 bases, with 9 bases between. Looked up from germline, CDR1 is SGDLS and CDR2 is YYNGEE. The CDR3 loop spans 14 amino acids. CDR3 region: CASSVAGRADTQYF. The DNA for the CDR3 is TGTGCCAGCAGCGTAGCCGGGAGAGCAGATACGCAGTATTTT.

The rearrangement joins TRBV5-4 to TRBJ2-5, with D maybe TRBD2 (5 bases). CDR1 is SGHNT and CDR2 is YYREEE in the germline V gene (reference sequence). The CDR3 has 15 residues. V lost 0 bases and J 5 bases, leaving 14 bases between the germline ends. CDR3 sequence: CASSLVSGKGETQYF. CDR3 DNA: TGTGCCAGCAGCTTGGTTTCCGGGAAAGGGGAGACCCAGTACTTC.

The rearrangement joins TRBV6-5 to TRBJ1-6; no clear D. This CDR3 contains 13 residues. Germline CDR1 reads MNHEY; CDR2 reads SVGAGI. Trimming shortened V by 7 bases and J by 7 bases, and 11 bases separated the two germline ends. The CDR3 sequence is CASKEEWNSPLHF. CDR3 DNA sequence: TGTGCCAGCAAGGAGGAGTGGAATTCACCCCTCCACTTT.

The CDR3 DNA reads TGTGCCACCAGTGATAGGACAGGGGGCAAATTAAATGAGCAGTTCTTC. Translating gives CATSDRTGGKLNEQFF. The chain recombines TRBV24-1 with TRBJ2-1, with TRBD1 identical over 11 bases. The CDR3 is 16 amino acids. The trim removed 3 bases at V and 7 bases at J, leaving 7 bases unmatched. Germline CDR1 and CDR2: KGHDR and SFDVKD.

The V and J genes are TRBV9 and TRBJ1-4; D gene ambiguous. Trimming shortened V by 3 bases and J by 8 bases, and 8 bases separated the two germline ends. The CDR3 length is 12 residues. From germline, CDR1 is SGDLS and CDR2 YYNGEE. CDR3 in DNA: TGTGCCAGCAGCGCCCCAGCGGAAAAACTGTTTTTT. Encoded protein: CASSAPAEKLFF.

The chain has TRBV10-3 and TRBJ1-2; 8 nucleotides agree with TRBD1. The V gene's germline CDR1 is ENHRY and CDR2 SYGVKD. With V trimmed by 3 bases and J by 6 bases, 6 bases remained unmatched. The CDR3 extends over 14 amino acids. The DNA of the CDR3 is TGTGCCATCAGTGATGCAGGGGGCCGGGATGGCTACACCTTC. Protein product: CAISDAGGRDGYTF.

This chain joins TRBV7-9 and TRBJ2-7; tentative D call: TRBD2 (6 bases). CDR3 length: 13 residues. CDR1 is SEHNR, CDR2 FQNEAQ, per germline (reference sequence). The germline V and J ends were trimmed by 5 bases and 0 bases, with 8 bases remaining between them. CDR3 in amino acids: CASSGGDSYEQYF. CDR3 DNA sequence: TGTGCCAGCAGCGGCGGGGACTCCTACGAGCAGTACTTC.

The V and J genes are TRBV19 and TRBJ1-6; 7 bases align to TRBD1. J was trimmed by 6 bases and V by 3 bases; bases with no gene match: 8. The CDR3 extends over 16 amino acids. Germline CDR1 LNHDA, CDR2 SQIVND (reference sequence). In DNA, the CDR3 is TGTGCCAGTAGTATTCTTGCAGGGGGGACTAATTCACCCCTCCACTTT. Its translation: CASSILAGGTNSPLHF. The whole variable domain, remainder taken from reference TRBV19 and TRBJ1-6, is DGGITQSPKYLFRKEGQNVTLSCEQNLNHDAMYWYRQDPGQGLRLIYYSQIVNDFQKGDIAEGYSVSREKKESFPLTVTSAQKNPTAFYLCASSILAGGTNSPLHFGNGTRLTVT.